Listed below are T cell receptor beta chains from one sample, sequenced in a study of graft-versus-host responses after intestinal transplantation. Only in-frame clones appear in the TCRdb table, and some are missing; sequencing was by immunoSEQ multiplex PCR. Of some 110,000 clones listed, 85% to 95% were seen once; the top ten hold around 1%. These receptors lack a known antigen. Material: unstimulated CD8+ T cells sorted from spleen or lymph node cells, obtained before transplant. The source of these receptors is a human donor who was the organ donor for an intestinal transplant. Each CDR3 is given without its conserved first and last residue. The order of the fields is D gene, V gene, clone size, CDR3 protein. A D gene is named only where the DNA matches it firmly. Expanded clones get a size class; other rows say once, few or many, or leave the size out.

TRBD1,TRBV7-6,-,ASSEYRGTGELF
-,TRBV23-1,-,ASSQSLSYEQY
TRBD2,TRBV19,-,ASRTSGSSQNIQY
-,TRBV14,-,ASSQVPYEQY
-,TRBV28,once,ASSPGYEQY
TRBD2,TRBV2,-,ASSEEGSGSDGWDEQY
TRBD1,TRBV5-5,-,ASSWTGETQY
TRBD1,TRBV7-2,-,ASSGSQGYTEAF
-,TRBV11-3,-,ASSFGDTGYT
-,TRBV5-1,-,ASSLTPTEFGETQY
-,TRBV5-8,-,ASSLGDYEQY
TRBD1,TRBV19,-,ASSSRTGDEKLF
-,TRBV6-5,-,ASIKFGDNGYGYT
-,TRBV13,-,ASSLGQGYTEAF
TRBD2,TRBV27,-,ASSLQLAGAGEQF
TRBD2,TRBV19,-,ASSALLAGGDEQF
-,TRBV5-1,-,ASSFWGPGNTIY
TRBD1,TRBV4-1,once,ASSQVPRTGGSDTQY
TRBD1,TRBV15,-,ATSRDQTGWYGYT
-,TRBV6-1,-,ASSPAGRSYEQY
-,TRBV11-1,-,ASSVTSNQPQH
-,TRBV7-2,-,ASSLRVADYSYEQY
TRBD2,TRBV2,few,ARGLAGGPSREQY
TRBD1,TRBV2,-,ATTDRDEGLLF
-,TRBV4-1,-,ASSQGHMGVYEQY
TRBD2,TRBV7-8,-,ASSLDLAGFNTGEQF
TRBD2,TRBV4-1,-,ASSQDWREGRYEQY
TRBD1,TRBV2,once,ASSDAGGDGYT
-,TRBV4-2,-,ASSLFRDETSTGELF
-,TRBV4-3,once,ASSQGVSNQPQH
TRBD1,TRBV7-6,-,ASSLGQGIFREQF
TRBD2,TRBV4-1,once,ASSQGVGAGGPYEQY
-,TRBV23-1,-,ASSQSVLYTGELF
TRBD2,TRBV28,-,ASSSQRSHTGLAGETQY
TRBD2,TRBV5-1,once,ASSLAGLSSYEQY
TRBD2,TRBV25-1,-,AIRSGSEQY